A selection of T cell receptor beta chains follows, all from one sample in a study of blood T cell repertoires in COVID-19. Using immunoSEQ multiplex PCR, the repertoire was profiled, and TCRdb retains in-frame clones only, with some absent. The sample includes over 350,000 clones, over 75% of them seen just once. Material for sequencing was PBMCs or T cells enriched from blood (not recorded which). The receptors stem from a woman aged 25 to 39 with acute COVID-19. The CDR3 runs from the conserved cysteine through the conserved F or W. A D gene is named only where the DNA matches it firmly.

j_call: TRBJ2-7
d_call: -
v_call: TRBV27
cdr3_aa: CASSLSIEQTYEQYF

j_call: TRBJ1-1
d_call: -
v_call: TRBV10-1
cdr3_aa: CASSESSRTEAFF

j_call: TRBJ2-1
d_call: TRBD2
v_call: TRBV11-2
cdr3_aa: CASSLNLAGLDKNEQFF

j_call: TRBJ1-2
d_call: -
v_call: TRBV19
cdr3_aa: CASSIRPSGYGYTF

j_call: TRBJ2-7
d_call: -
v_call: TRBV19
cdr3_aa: CASSMMVDNYEQYF

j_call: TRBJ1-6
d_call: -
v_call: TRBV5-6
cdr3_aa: CASTRRNRVNSPLHF

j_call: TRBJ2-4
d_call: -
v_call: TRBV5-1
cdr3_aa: CASSGGAGPKNIQYF

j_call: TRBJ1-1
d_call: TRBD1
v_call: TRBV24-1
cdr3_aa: CATNAGTGRTEAFF

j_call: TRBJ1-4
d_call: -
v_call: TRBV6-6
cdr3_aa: CASRLTSENEKLFF

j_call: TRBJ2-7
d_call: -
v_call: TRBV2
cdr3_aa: CASSIRDSYEQYF

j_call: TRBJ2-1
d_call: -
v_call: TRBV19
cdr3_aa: CATRSGVQFF

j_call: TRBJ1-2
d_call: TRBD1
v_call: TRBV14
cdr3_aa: CASSQFSGGAGGYTF

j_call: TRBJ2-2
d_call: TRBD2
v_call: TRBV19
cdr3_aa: CASRPSGTNTGELFF

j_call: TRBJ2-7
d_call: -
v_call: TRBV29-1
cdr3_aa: CSVATGLEQYF

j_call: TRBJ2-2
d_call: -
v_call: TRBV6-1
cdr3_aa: CASSEVVRGRAGELFF

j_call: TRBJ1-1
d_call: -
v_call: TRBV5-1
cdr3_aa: CASSLQTANTEAFF

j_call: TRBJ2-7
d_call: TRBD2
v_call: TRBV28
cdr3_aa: CASSLNSGGLRGEDEQYF

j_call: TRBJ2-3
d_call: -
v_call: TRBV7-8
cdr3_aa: CASSTKAGASTDTQYF

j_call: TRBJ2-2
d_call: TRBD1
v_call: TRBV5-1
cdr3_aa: CASSWDRATGELFF